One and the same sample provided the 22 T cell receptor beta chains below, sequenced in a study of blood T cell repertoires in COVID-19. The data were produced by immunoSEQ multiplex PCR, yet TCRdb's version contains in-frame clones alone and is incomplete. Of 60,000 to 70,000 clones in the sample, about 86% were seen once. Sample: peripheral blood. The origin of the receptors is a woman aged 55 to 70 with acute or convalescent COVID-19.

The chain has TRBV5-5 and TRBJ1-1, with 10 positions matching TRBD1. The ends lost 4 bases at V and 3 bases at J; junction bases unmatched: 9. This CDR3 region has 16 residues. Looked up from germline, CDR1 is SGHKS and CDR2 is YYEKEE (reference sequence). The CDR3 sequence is CASSPGQGVSDTEAFF. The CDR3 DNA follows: TGTGCCAGCAGCCCCGGACAGGGGGTCTCGGACACTGAAGCTTTCTTT.

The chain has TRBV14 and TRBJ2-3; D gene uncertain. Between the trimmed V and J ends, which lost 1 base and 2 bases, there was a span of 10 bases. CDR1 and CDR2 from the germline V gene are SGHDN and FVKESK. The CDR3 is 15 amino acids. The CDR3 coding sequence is TGTGCCAGCAGCCAAGTTTCGTGGGCCACAGATACGCAGTATTTT. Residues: CASSQVSWATDTQYF.

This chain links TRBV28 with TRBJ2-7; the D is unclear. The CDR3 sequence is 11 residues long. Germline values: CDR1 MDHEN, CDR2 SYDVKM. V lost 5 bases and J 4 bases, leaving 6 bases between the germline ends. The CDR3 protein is CASSREYEQYF. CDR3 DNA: TGTGCCAGCAGTCGAGAGTACGAGCAGTACTTC.

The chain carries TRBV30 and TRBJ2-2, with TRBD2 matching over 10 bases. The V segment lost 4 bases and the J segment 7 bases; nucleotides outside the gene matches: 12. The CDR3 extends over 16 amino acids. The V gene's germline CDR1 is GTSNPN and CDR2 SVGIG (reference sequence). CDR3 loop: CAWKRSGRALLGELFF. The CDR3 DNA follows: TGTGCCTGGAAACGGAGCGGGAGGGCCTTGCTCGGGGAGCTGTTTTTT.

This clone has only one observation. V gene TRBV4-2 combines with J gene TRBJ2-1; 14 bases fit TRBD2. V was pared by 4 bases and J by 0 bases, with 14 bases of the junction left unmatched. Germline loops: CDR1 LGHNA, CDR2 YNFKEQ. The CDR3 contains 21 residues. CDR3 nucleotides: TGTGCCAGCAGCCGGCTCCTTCGGGGGACTAGCGGGGGCAACTCCTACAATGAGCAGTTCTTC. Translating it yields CASSRLLRGTSGGNSYNEQFF.

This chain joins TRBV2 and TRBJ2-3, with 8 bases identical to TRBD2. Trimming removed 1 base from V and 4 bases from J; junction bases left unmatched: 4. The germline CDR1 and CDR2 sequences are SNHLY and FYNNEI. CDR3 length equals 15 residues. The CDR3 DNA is TGTGCCAGCAGTGAAGAAGGCGGGGGGCCAGATACGCAGTATTTT. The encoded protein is CASSEEGGGPDTQYF.

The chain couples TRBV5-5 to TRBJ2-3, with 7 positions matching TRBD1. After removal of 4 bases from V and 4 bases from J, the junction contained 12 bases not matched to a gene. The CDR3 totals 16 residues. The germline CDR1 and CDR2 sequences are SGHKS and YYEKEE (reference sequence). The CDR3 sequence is CASSTDRAVSADTQYF. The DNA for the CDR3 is TGTGCCAGCAGCACTGACAGGGCTGTTTCGGCAGATACGCAGTATTTT.

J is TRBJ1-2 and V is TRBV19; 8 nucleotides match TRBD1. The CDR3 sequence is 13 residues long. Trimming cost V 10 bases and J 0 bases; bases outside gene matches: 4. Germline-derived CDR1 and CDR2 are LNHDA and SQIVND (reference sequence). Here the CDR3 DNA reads TGTGCCACGACAGGGGCGACTAACTATGGCTACACCTTC. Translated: CATTGATNYGYTF.

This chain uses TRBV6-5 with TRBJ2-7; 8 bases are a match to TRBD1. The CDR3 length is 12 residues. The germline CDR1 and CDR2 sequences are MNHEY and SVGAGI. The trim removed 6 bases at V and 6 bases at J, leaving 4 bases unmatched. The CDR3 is CASSLTGAEQYF. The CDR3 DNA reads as TGTGCCAGCAGCCTGACAGGGGCCGAGCAGTACTTC.

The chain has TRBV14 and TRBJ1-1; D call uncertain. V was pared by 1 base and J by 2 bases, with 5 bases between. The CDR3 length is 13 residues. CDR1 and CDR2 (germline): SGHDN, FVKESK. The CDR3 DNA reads TGTGCCAGCAGCCAAGTCCCTAACACTGAAGCTTTCTTT. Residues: CASSQVPNTEAFF.

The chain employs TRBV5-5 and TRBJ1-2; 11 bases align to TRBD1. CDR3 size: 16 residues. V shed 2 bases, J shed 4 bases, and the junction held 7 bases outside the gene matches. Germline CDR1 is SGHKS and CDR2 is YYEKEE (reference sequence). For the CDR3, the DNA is TGTGCCAGCAGCTTCGGGACAGGGGGATCAGTCTATGGCTACACCTTC. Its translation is CASSFGTGGSVYGYTF.

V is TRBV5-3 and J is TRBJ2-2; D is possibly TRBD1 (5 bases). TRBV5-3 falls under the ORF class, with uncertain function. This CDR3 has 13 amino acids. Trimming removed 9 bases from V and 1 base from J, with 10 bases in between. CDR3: CATSQGNTGELFF. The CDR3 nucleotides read TGTGCCACCAGCCAGGGGAACACCGGGGAGCTGTTTTTT.

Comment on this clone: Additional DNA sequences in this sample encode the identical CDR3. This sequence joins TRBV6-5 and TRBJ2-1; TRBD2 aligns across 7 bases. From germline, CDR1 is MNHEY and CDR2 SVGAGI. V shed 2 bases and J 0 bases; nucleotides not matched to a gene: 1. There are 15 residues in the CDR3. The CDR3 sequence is CASSYGGSSYNEQFF. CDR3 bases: TGTGCCAGCAGTTACGGCGGGAGCTCCTACAATGAGCAGTTCTTC.

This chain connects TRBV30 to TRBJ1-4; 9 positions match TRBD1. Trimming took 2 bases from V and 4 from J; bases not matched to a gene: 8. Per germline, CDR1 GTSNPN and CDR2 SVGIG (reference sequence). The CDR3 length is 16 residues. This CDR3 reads CAWSSGQGTNNEKLFF. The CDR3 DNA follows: TGTGCCTGGAGTTCAGGACAGGGGACCAATAATGAAAAACTGTTTTTT.

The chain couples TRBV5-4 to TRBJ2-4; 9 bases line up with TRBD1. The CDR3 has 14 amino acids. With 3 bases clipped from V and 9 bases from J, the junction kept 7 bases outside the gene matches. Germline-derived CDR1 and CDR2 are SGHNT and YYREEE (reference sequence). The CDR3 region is CASSSGQGITIQYF. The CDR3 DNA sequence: TGTGCCAGCAGCTCGGGACAGGGAATTACCATTCAGTACTTC.

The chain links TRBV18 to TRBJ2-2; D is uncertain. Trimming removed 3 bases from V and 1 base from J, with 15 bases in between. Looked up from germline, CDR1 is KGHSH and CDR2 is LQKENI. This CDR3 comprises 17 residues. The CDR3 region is CASSPRVSLKNTGELFF. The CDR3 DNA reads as TGTGCCAGCTCACCTCGGGTTAGTCTCAAGAACACCGGGGAGCTGTTTTTT.

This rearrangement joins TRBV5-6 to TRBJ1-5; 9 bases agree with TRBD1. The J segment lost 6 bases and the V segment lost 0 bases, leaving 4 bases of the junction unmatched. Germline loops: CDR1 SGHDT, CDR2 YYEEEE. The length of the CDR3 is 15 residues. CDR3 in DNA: TGTGCCAGCAGCTTGGGGACAGGGGTCGGTCAGCCCCAGCATTTT. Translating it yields CASSLGTGVGQPQHF.

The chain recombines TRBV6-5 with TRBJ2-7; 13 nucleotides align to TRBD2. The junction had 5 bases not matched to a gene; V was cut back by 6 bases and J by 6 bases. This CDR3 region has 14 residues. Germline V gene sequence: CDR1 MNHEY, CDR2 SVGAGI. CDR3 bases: TGTGCCAGCAGAGGACTAGCGGGAGATGTCGAGCAGTACTTC. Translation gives CASRGLAGDVEQYF.

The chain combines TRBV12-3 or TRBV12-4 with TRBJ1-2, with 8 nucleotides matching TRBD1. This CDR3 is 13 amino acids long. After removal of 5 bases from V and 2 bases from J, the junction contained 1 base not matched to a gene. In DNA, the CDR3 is TGTGCCAGCAGTCGGACAGGGAACTATGGCTACACCTTC. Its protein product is CASSRTGNYGYTF.

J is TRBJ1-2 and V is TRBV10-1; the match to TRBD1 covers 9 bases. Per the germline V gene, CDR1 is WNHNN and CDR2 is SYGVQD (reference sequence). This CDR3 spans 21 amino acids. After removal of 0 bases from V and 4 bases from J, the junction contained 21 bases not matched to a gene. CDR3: CASSESMGDRGTGETIYGYTF. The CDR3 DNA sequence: TGCGCCAGCAGTGAGTCGATGGGAGACAGGGGGACCGGGGAAACCATCTATGGCTACACCTTC.

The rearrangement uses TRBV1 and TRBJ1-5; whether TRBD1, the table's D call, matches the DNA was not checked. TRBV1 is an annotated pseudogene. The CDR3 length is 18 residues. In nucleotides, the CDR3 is TGCACCAGCAGCCAGGCCCCGGGACAGGGTGCCTTTTATCAGCCCCAGCATTTT. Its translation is CTSSQAPGQGAFYQPQHF.

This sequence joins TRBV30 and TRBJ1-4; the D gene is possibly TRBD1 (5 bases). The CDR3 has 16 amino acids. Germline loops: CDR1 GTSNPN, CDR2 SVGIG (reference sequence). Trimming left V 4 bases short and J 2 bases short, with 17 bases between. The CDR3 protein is CAWNSGSAGTNEKLFF. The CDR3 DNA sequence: TGTGCCTGGAATTCCGGGTCGGCAGGGACTAATGAAAAACTGTTTTTT.